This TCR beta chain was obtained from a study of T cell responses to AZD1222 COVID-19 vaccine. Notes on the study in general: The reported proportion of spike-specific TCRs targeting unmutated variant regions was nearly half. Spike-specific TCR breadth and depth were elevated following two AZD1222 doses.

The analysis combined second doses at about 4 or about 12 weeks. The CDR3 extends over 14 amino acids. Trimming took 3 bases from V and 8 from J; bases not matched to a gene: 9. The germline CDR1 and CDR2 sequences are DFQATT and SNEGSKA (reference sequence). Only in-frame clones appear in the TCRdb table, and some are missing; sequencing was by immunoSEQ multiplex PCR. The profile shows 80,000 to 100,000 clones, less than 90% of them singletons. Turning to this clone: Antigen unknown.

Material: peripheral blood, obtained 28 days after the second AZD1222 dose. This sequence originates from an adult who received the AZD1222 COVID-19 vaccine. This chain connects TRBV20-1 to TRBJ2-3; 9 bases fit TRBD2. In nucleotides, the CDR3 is TGCAGTGCTAGTCCTAGCGGGGTGGGGGGTACGCAGTATTTT. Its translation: CSASPSGVGGTQYF.